This TCR beta chain came from a study of T cell responses to AZD1222 COVID-19 vaccine. The protocol was immunoSEQ multiplex PCR, while the TCRdb copy is restricted to in-frame clones and leaves out a portion. The table shows over 150,000 clones, with almost 90% occurring only once. The material was peripheral blood, obtained on day 0 of AZD1222 vaccination. The source of this sequence is an adult in good health.

CDR3 sequence (DNA): TGTGCCAGCAGCGCCACTCCGGGACGGACTATCTACGAGCAGTACTTC. Amino acids: CASSATPGRTIYEQYF. The gene calls are TRBV9 and TRBJ2-7; a weak D match, TRBD2 (6 bases). V shed 3 bases and J shed 3 bases, with 19 bases lying between them. CDR3 size: 16 residues. CDR1 is SGDLS and CDR2 is YYNGEE in the germline V gene.